The following is a T cell receptor (beta chain) sequence with its context. Residents of approximately 25 US areas, aged roughly 18 to 89 years, made up the participants. Two negative PCRs, clearance, or symptom resolution were required of recovered Cohort 3 donors. The assay was immunoSEQ multiplex PCR, and TCRdb's table has in-frame clones only and misses some. The profile covers around 150,000 clones, with 75% to 80% appearing a single time and around 3% taken by the ten largest. The entry originates in a study of blood T cell repertoires in COVID-19. Looking at the study overall: Collection of acute and convalescent COVID-19 samples took place in the United States, Italy and Spain.

Germline trimming cut 4 bases from V and 7 bases from J; bases unmatched to any gene: 5. From germline, CDR1 is MDHEN and CDR2 SYDVKM. The CDR3 has 15 residues. This clonotype was sampled from a woman in her forties or fifties who had recovered from COVID-19. The specimen sequenced was PBMCs or T cells enriched from blood (not recorded which). The chain couples TRBV28 to TRBJ1-5; 12 nucleotides align to TRBD1. CDR3 residues: CASSSGQGAGQPQHF. The CDR3 DNA reads as TGTGCCAGCAGTTCGGGACAGGGGGCGGGACAGCCCCAGCATTTT. The full variable domain, with the rest looked up from reference TRBV28 and TRBJ1-5, is DVKVTQSSRYLVKRTGEKVFLECVQDMDHENMFWYRQDPGLGLRLIYFSYDVKMKEKGDIPEGYSVSREKKERFSLILESASTNQTSMYLCASSSGQGAGQPQHFGDGTRLSIL.